These T cell receptor beta chains were read from a single sample in a study of shared clonotypes between healthy human individuals. The assay was immunoSEQ multiplex PCR, and TCRdb's table has in-frame clones only and misses some. The sample has over 2,000,000 clones; 93% are singletons. The sequenced sample was naive CD8+ T cells from PBMCs. The receptor source for this set is a man aged 18 to 29 in good health. Some clones in this sample may be carry-over from other donors' samples. CDR3s include the opening cysteine and the closing phenylalanine or tryptophan. Each record gives: J gene, clone size, V gene, D gene, CDR3 protein, CDR3 DNA. The D gene is left open where the match is weak. Not every row has a clone size; where given, it reads once, few, many or a size class.

j_gene: TRBJ2-7; abundance: .; v_gene: TRBV11-2; d_gene: .; CDR3aa: CASSSQPAGREQYF; CDR3nt: TGTGCCAGCTCCTCCCAACCGGCAGGGCGCGAGCAGTACTTC
j_gene: TRBJ1-1; abundance: .; v_gene: TRBV7-8; d_gene: .; CDR3aa: CASSTDKSTEAFF; CDR3nt: TGTGCCAGCAGCACCGACAAGAGCACTGAAGCTTTCTTT
j_gene: TRBJ2-7; abundance: once; v_gene: TRBV28; d_gene: TRBD2; CDR3aa: CASRRLADSYEQYF; CDR3nt: TGTGCCAGCAGGAGGCTAGCGGACTCCTACGAGCAGTACTTC
j_gene: TRBJ2-2; abundance: few; v_gene: TRBV28; d_gene: .; CDR3aa: CASTASGELFF; CDR3nt: TGTGCCAGCACCGCCTCAGGGGAGCTGTTTTTT
j_gene: TRBJ1-4; abundance: .; v_gene: TRBV9; d_gene: .; CDR3aa: CASSLRTGFRGEKLFF; CDR3nt: TGTGCCAGCAGCCTACGCACAGGGTTCCGGGGTGAAAAACTGTTTTTT
j_gene: TRBJ2-7; abundance: .; v_gene: TRBV4-1; d_gene: .; CDR3aa: CASSQGQVGPYEQYF; CDR3nt: TGCGCCAGCAGCCAAGGACAGGTCGGACCCTACGAGCAGTACTTC
j_gene: TRBJ2-2; abundance: .; v_gene: TRBV15; d_gene: TRBD2; CDR3aa: CATSSTPTGLAGSGELFF; CDR3nt: TGTGCCACCAGCAGTACCCCCACGGGACTAGCGGGGTCCGGGGAGCTGTTTTTT
j_gene: TRBJ1-1; abundance: .; v_gene: TRBV27; d_gene: .; CDR3aa: CASKRGVTEAFF; CDR3nt: TGTGCCAGCAAGAGGGGGGTCACTGAAGCTTTCTTT
j_gene: TRBJ2-1; abundance: .; v_gene: TRBV7-9; d_gene: .; CDR3aa: CASSHRSSSYNEQFF; CDR3nt: TGTGCCAGCAGCCATCGGTCGAGCTCCTACAATGAGCAGTTCTTC
j_gene: TRBJ1-1; abundance: .; v_gene: TRBV5-6; d_gene: .; CDR3aa: CASSSDTETNTEAFF; CDR3nt: TGTGCCAGCAGCTCAGACACAGAAACGAACACTGAAGCTTTCTTT
j_gene: TRBJ2-7; abundance: .; v_gene: TRBV7-7; d_gene: TRBD1; CDR3aa: CASSLGGQYEQYF; CDR3nt: TGTGCCAGCAGCTTAGGGGGACAGTACGAGCAGTACTTC
j_gene: TRBJ1-1; abundance: .; v_gene: TRBV7-9; d_gene: .; CDR3aa: CASTPQGVAFF; CDR3nt: TGTGCCAGCACGCCCCAGGGAGTAGCTTTCTTT
j_gene: TRBJ2-3; abundance: .; v_gene: TRBV7-9; d_gene: .; CDR3aa: CASSFILLTDTQYF; CDR3nt: TGTGCCAGCAGCTTTATACTCCTCACAGATACGCAGTATTTT
j_gene: TRBJ2-3; abundance: .; v_gene: TRBV4-1; d_gene: TRBD2; CDR3aa: CASSQEAPRAGADTQYF; CDR3nt: TGCGCCAGCAGCCAAGAGGCCCCGCGAGCGGGAGCCGATACGCAGTATTTT
j_gene: TRBJ1-5; abundance: once; v_gene: TRBV7-2; d_gene: .; CDR3aa: CASSSGGTDGVAGIQPQHF; CDR3nt: TGTGCCAGCAGCTCCGGAGGAACTGACGGCGTCGCGGGGATACAGCCCCAGCATTTT
j_gene: TRBJ1-5; abundance: .; v_gene: TRBV10-3; d_gene: .; CDR3aa: CAIKLRRKPQHF; CDR3nt: TGTGCCATCAAACTGCGTCGCAAGCCCCAGCATTTT
j_gene: TRBJ2-1; abundance: .; v_gene: TRBV5-1; d_gene: .; CDR3aa: CASSLDGRTISAYNEQFF; CDR3nt: TGCGCCAGCAGCTTGGATGGCAGGACGATCTCGGCCTACAATGAGCAGTTCTTC
j_gene: TRBJ2-1; abundance: .; v_gene: TRBV19; d_gene: TRBD2; CDR3aa: CASSTLAGNYNEQFF; CDR3nt: TGTGCCAGTAGTACACTAGCGGGAAACTACAATGAGCAGTTCTTC
j_gene: TRBJ1-3; abundance: .; v_gene: TRBV19; d_gene: .; CDR3aa: CASSRDGNSGNTIYF; CDR3nt: TGTGCCAGTAGTAGGGACGGAAACTCTGGAAACACCATATATTTT
j_gene: TRBJ1-4; abundance: .; v_gene: TRBV6-5; d_gene: .; CDR3aa: CASSSAAGKLFF; CDR3nt: TGTGCCAGCAGTTCCGCGGCCGGAAAACTGTTTTTT
j_gene: TRBJ1-1; abundance: .; v_gene: TRBV27; d_gene: .; CDR3aa: CASSLSLGGNTEAFF; CDR3nt: TGTGCCAGCAGTTTATCGCTAGGGGGGAACACTGAAGCTTTCTTT
j_gene: TRBJ2-1; abundance: .; v_gene: TRBV9; d_gene: TRBD2; CDR3aa: CASSYGLAVYNEQFF; CDR3nt: TGTGCCAGCAGCTACGGACTAGCGGTATACAATGAGCAGTTCTTC
j_gene: TRBJ2-5; abundance: .; v_gene: TRBV28; d_gene: .; CDR3aa: CASSLEVRSNQETQYF; CDR3nt: TGTGCCAGCAGTTTGGAGGTGAGGAGCAACCAAGAGACCCAGTACTTC
j_gene: TRBJ2-3; abundance: .; v_gene: TRBV7-9; d_gene: .; CDR3aa: CASSRITSTDTQYF; CDR3nt: TGTGCCAGCAGCCGTATTACTAGCACAGATACGCAGTATTTT
j_gene: TRBJ2-3; abundance: .; v_gene: TRBV27; d_gene: .; CDR3aa: CASRKGVDTQYF; CDR3nt: TGTGCCAGCAGGAAGGGTGTAGATACGCAGTATTTT
j_gene: TRBJ2-3; abundance: .; v_gene: TRBV10-1; d_gene: .; CDR3aa: CASSEWKVTDTQYF; CDR3nt: TGCGCCAGCAGTGAGTGGAAAGTCACAGATACGCAGTATTTT
j_gene: TRBJ1-1; abundance: .; v_gene: TRBV11-3; d_gene: .; CDR3aa: CASSLAGRLGTEAFF; CDR3nt: TGTGCCAGCAGCTTAGCTGGGCGGTTGGGCACTGAAGCTTTCTTT
j_gene: TRBJ2-7; abundance: .; v_gene: TRBV27; d_gene: TRBD2; CDR3aa: CASSIAGAYEQYF; CDR3nt: TGTGCCAGCAGTATAGCGGGTGCCTACGAGCAGTACTTC
j_gene: TRBJ1-2; abundance: .; v_gene: TRBV11-2; d_gene: .; CDR3aa: CASSLGLGPLGPYGYTF; CDR3nt: TGTGCCAGCAGCTTAGGTTTGGGTCCTCTTGGGCCCTATGGCTACACCTTC
j_gene: TRBJ2-7; abundance: .; v_gene: TRBV7-8; d_gene: TRBD1; CDR3aa: CASIPGTGLYEQYF; CDR3nt: TGTGCCAGCATCCCCGGGACAGGGTTGTACGAGCAGTACTTC
j_gene: TRBJ2-7; abundance: once; v_gene: TRBV7-9; d_gene: .; CDR3aa: CASIPDTSPNYEQYF; CDR3nt: TGTGCCAGCATCCCCGACACCTCCCCCAACTACGAGCAGTACTTC